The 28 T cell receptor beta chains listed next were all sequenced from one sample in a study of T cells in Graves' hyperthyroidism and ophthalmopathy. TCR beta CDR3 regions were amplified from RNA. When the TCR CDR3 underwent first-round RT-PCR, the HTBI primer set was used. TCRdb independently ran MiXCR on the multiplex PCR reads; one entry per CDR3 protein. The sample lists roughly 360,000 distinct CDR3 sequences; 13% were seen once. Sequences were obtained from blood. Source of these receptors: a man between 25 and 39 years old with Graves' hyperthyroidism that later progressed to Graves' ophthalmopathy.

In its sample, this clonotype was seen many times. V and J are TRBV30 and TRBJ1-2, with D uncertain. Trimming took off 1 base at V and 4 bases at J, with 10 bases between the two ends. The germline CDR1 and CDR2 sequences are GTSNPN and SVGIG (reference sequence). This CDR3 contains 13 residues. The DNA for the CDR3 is TGTGCCTGGAGTGGAGGGCAGTTCTATGGCTACACCTTC. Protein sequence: CAWSGGQFYGYTF.

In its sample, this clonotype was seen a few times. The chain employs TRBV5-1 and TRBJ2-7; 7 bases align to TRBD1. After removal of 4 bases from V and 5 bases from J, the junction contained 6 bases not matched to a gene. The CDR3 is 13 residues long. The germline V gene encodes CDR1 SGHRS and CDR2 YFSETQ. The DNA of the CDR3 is TGCGCCAGCAGCCCCGGACAGGCCCACGAGCAGTACTTC. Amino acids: CASSPGQAHEQYF.

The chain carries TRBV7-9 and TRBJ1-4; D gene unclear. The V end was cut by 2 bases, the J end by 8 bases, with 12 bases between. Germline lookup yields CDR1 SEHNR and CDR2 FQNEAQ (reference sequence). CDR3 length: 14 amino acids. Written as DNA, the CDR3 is TGTGCCAGCAGCTTATTGGGATTCGGAGAAAAACTGTTTTTT. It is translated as CASSLLGFGEKLFF.

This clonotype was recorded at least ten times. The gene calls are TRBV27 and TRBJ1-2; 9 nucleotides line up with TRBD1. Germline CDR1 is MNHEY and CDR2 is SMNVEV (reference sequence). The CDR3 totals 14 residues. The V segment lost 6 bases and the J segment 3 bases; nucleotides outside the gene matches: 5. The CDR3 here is CASRRQGEDYGYTF. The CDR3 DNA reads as TGTGCCAGCAGACGACAGGGGGAAGACTATGGCTACACCTTC.

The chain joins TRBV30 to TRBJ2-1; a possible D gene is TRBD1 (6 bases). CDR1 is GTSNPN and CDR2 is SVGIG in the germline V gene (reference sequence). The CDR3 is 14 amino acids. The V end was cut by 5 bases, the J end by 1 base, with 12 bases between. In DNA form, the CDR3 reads TGTGCCTGGGAACAGGGTAGGTCCTACAATGAGCAGTTCTTC. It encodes CAWEQGRSYNEQFF.

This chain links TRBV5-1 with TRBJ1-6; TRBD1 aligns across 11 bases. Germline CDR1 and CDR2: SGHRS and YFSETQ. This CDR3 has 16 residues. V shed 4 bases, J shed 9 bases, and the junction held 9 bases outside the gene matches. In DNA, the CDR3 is TGCGCCAGCAGCCTACGGACAGGGGGCGTGAGTTCACCCCTCCACTTT. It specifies CASSLRTGGVSSPLHF.

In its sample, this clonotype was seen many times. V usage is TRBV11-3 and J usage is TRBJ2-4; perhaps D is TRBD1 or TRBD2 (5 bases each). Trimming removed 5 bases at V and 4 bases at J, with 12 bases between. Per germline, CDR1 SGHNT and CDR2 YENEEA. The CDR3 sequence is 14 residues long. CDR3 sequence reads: CASSPWDGKNIQYF. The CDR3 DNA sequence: TGTGCCAGCAGCCCGTGGGACGGTAAAAACATTCAGTACTTC.

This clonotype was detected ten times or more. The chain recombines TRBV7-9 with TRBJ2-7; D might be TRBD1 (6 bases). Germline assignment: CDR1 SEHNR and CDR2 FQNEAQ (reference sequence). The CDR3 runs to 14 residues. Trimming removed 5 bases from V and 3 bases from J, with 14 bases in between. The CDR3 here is CASSHRDTNYEQYF. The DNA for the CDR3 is TGTGCCAGCAGCCACCGGGACACCAACTACGAGCAGTACTTC.

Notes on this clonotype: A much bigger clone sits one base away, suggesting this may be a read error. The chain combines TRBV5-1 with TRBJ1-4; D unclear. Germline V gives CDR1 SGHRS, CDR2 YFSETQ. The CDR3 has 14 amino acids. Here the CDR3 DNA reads TGCGCCAGCAGCCCCGCTCCGCCTAATGGAAAACTGTTTTTT. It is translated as CASSPAPPNGKLFF. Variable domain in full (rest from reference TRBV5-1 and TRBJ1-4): KAGVTQTPRYLIKTRGQQVTLSCSPISGHRSVSWYQQTPGQGLQFLFEYFSETQRNKGNFPGRFSGRQFSNSRSEMNVSTLELGDSALYLCASSPAPPNGKLFFGSGTQLSVL.

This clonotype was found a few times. The CDR3 DNA reads TGTGCCAGCAGCTTGCGCCGGGGCAGTGTGAACACTGAAGCTTTCTTT. Translation gives CASSLRRGSVNTEAFF. This chain links TRBV5-4 with TRBJ1-1; D perhaps matches TRBD1 (5 bases). V was cut by 1 base and J by 0 bases, with 13 bases left in between. This CDR3 is 16 amino acids long. Per germline, CDR1 SGHNT and CDR2 YYREEE (reference sequence).

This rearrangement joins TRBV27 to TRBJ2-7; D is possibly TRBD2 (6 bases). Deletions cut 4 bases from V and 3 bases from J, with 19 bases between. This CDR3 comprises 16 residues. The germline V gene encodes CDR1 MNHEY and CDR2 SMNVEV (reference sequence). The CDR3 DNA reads TGTGCCAGCAGTTCGGCTTTTGCTGGGGGAGGCTACGAGCAGTACTTC. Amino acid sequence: CASSSAFAGGGYEQYF.

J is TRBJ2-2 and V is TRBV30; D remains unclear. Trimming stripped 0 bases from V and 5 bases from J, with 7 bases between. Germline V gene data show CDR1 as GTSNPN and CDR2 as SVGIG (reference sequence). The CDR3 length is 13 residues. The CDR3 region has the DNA TGTGCCTGGAGTGTACTGGGGACCGGGGAGCTGTTTTTT. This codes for CAWSVLGTGELFF.

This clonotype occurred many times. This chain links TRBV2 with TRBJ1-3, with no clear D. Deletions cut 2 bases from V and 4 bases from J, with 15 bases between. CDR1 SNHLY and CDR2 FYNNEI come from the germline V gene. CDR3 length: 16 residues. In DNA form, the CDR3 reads TGTGCCAGCAGTGAATTAACTGGAAGCTCCGGAAACACCATATATTTT. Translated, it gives CASSELTGSSGNTIYF.

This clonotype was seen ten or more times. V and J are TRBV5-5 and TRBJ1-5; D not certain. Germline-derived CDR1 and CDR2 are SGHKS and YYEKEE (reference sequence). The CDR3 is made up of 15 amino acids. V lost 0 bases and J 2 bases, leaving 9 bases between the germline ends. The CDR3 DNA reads TGTGCCAGCAGCTTGGAGTACGGCGGCAATCAGCCCCAGCATTTT. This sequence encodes CASSLEYGGNQPQHF.

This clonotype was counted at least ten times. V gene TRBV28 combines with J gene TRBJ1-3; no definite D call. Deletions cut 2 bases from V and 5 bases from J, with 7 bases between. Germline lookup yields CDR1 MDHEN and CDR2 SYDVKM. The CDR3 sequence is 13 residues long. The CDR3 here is CASSLEARNTIYF. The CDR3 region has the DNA TGTGCCAGCAGTTTAGAGGCGCGAAACACCATATATTTT.

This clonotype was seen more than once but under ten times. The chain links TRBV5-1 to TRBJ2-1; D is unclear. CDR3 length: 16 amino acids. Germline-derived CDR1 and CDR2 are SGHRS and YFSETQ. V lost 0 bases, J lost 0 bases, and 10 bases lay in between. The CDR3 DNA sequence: TGCGCCAGCAGCTTGGGGGCCTGGAGCTCCTACAATGAGCAGTTCTTC. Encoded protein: CASSLGAWSSYNEQFF.

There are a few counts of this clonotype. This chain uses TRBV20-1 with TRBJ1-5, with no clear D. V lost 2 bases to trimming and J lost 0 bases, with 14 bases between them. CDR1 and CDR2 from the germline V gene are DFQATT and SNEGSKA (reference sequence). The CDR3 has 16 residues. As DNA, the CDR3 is TGCAGTGCTAGACCCCGGACGGAATATAGCAATCAGCCCCAGCATTTT. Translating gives CSARPRTEYSNQPQHF.

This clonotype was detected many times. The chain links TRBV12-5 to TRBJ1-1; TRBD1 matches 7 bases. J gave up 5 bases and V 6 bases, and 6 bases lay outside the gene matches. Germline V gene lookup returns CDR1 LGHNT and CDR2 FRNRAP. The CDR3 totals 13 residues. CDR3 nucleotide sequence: TGTGCTAGTGGGGACAGGATTAGTACTGAAGCTTTCTTT. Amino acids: CASGDRISTEAFF. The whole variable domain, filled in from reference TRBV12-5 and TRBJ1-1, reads DARVTQTPRHKVTEMGQEVTMRCQPILGHNTVFWYRQTMMQGLELLAYFRNRAPLDDSGMPKDRFSAEMPDATLATLKIQPSEPRDSAVYFCASGDRISTEAFFGQGTRLTVV.

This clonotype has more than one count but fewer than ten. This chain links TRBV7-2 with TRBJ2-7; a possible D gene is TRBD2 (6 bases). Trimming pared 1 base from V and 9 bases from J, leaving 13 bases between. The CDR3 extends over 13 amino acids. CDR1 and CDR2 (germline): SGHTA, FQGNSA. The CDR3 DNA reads TGTGCCAGCAGCTTAGGGGGACTCCCCCGGCAGTACTTC. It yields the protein CASSLGGLPRQYF. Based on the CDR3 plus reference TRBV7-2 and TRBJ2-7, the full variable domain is GAGVSQSPSNKVTEKGKDVELRCDPISGHTALYWYRQSLGQGLEFLIYFQGNSAPDKSGLPSDRFSAERTGGSVSTLTIQRTQQEDSAVYLCASSLGGLPRQYFGPGTRLTVT.

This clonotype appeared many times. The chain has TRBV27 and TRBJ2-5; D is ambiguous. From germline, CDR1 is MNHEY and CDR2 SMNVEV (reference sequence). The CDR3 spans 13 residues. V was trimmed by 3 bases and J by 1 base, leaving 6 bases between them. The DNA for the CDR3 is TGTGCCAGCAGTTTTATAGGCCAAGAGACCCAGTACTTC. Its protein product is CASSFIGQETQYF.

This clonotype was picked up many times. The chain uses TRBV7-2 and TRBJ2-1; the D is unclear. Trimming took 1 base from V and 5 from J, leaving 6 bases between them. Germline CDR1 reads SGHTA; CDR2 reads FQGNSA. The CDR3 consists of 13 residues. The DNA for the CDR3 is TGTGCCAGCAGCTTAGAACTGAACAATGAGCAGTTCTTC. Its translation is CASSLELNNEQFF.

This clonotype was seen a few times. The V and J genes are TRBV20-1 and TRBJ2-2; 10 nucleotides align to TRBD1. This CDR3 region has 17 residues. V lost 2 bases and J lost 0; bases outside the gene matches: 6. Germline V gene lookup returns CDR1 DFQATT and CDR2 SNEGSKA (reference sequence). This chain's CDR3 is CSARLPGQGSNTGELFF. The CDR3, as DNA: TGCAGTGCTAGACTGCCGGGACAGGGGTCGAACACCGGGGAGCTGTTTTTT.

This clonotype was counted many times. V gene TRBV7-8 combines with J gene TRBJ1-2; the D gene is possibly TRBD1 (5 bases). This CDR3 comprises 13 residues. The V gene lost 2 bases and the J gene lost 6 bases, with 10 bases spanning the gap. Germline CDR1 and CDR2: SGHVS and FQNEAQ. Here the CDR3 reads CASSLFRDHGYTF. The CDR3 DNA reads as TGTGCCAGCAGCTTATTCAGGGACCATGGCTACACCTTC.

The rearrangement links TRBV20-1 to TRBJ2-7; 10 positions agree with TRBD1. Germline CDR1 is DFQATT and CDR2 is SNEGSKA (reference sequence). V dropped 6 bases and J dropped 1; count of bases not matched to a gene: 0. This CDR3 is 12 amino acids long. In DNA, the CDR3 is TGCAGTGCGGGACAGGGGTCCTACGAGCAGTACTTC. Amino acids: CSAGQGSYEQYF.

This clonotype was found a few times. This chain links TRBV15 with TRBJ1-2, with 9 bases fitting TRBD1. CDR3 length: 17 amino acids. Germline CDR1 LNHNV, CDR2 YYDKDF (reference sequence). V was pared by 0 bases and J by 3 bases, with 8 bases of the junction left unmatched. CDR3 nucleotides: TGTGCCACCAGCAGAGATAAGGACAGGGGAGATTACTATGGCTACACCTTC. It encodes CATSRDKDRGDYYGYTF. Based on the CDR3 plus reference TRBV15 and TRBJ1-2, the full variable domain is DAMVIQNPRYQVTQFGKPVTLSCSQTLNHNVMYWYQQKSSQAPKLLFHYYDKDFNNEADTPDNFQSRRPNTSFCFLDIRSPGLGDTAMYLCATSRDKDRGDYYGYTFGSGTRLTVV.

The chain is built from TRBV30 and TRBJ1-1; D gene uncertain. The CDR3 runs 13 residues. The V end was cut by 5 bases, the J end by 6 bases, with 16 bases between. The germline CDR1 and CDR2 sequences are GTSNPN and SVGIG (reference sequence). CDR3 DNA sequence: TGTGCCTGGTGCTCGGTGGTCCACTCTGAAGCTTTCTTT. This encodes CAWCSVVHSEAFF.

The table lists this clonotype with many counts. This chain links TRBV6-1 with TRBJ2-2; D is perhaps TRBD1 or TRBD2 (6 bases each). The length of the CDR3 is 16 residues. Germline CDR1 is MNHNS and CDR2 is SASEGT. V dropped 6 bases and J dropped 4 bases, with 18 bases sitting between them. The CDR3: CASRRRTGAGTGELFF. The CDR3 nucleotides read TGTGCCAGCAGGCGTAGGACGGGGGCGGGCACCGGGGAGCTGTTTTTT.

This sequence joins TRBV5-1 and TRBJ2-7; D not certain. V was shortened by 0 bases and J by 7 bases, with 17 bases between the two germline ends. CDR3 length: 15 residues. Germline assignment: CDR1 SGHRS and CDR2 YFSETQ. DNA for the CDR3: TGCGCCAGCAGCTTGGTTAAGTGGGAATCTGGGGAGCAGTACTTC. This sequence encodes CASSLVKWESGEQYF.